The next 16 T cell receptor beta chains were all read from a single sample in a study of post-analysis software for immune sequencing data (dated by TCRdb to the mid-2010s). What the authors observed across the whole study: Roughly 5 TRBV segments, including TRBV5-6, TRBV5-1 and TRBV20-1, were significantly more frequent in patients than controls.

The method behind the library was PCR. The instrument was an Illumina HiSeq 2500. To reduce PCR and sequencing biases, unique molecular identifiers were incorporated into the TCR beta cDNA libraries. TCRdb reanalyzed the raw reads on its own, using fastp at Q25 for trimming and MiXCR for clone calling, and kept in-frame beta chains. Rows with a matching CDR3 protein are joined into one entry that keeps the most common DNA and genes. The sample data list about 820,000 distinct CDR3 sequences, and approximately 53% of these were observed just once. In total, the top ten clones hold 4% to 5.5% of the sample. These receptors' targets are unknown. Material for sequencing was blood. Receptors were obtained from a girl aged 5-17 years with multiple sclerosis.

This CDR3 reads CASSRVPYEQYF. CDR3 DNA: TGTGCCAGCAGCCGGGTTCCCTACGAGCAGTACTTC. The J gene is TRBJ2-7, the V gene TRBV6-5, with no clear D. This CDR3 comprises 12 residues. Germline V CDR1 and CDR2: MNHEY, SVGAGI. The ends were cut back, 6 bases at V and 2 bases at J, with 8 bases in the middle.

There are a few counts of this clonotype. The CDR3 sequence: CASSRGTSQIVNEQFF. CDR3 nucleotide sequence: TGTGCCAGCAGCAGAGGGACTAGCCAGATTGTCAATGAGCAGTTCTTC. The chain employs TRBV11-2 and TRBJ2-1; 9 bases align to TRBD2. CDR1 and CDR2 (germline): SGHAT, FQNNGV. Trimming at V came to 5 bases and at J to 6 bases, leaving 11 bases not matched to a gene. CDR3 length: 16 residues.

This clonotype was picked up a small number of times. The V gene is TRBV7-9, the J gene TRBJ2-1, with 8 bases aligning to TRBD2. Trimming cost V 6 bases and J 1 base; bases outside gene matches: 8. This CDR3 contains 16 residues. Looked up from germline, CDR1 is SEHNR and CDR2 is FQNEAQ (reference sequence). CDR3: CASSFSGTRSYNEQFF. In DNA form, the CDR3 reads TGTGCCAGCAGTTTCTCCGGGACTAGGTCCTACAATGAGCAGTTCTTC.

This clonotype showed up just a few times. The chain uses TRBV29-1 and TRBJ2-7; 10 bases agree with TRBD1. From germline, CDR1 is SQVTM and CDR2 ANQGSEA. The CDR3 is 15 amino acids. V gave up 5 bases and J gave up 2 bases; unmatched junction bases: 9. The CDR3 is CSVWGGTGDPYEQYF. CDR3 coding DNA: TGCAGCGTTTGGGGCGGGACAGGGGATCCCTACGAGCAGTACTTC.

The rearrangement joins TRBV5-1 to TRBJ1-6; 9 bases match TRBD1. Germline CDR1 and CDR2: SGHRS and YFSETQ. The J segment lost 10 bases and the V segment lost 4 bases, leaving 6 bases of the junction unmatched. The CDR3 has 14 amino acids. The CDR3 loop is CASSLDRGESPLHF. The DNA of the CDR3 is TGCGCCAGCAGCCTGGACAGGGGAGAATCACCCCTCCACTTT.

This clonotype came up a few times. This chain connects TRBV29-1 to TRBJ2-1; D is possibly TRBD1 (5 bases). The length of the CDR3 is 12 residues. Trimming took 4 bases from V and 7 from J, leaving 11 bases between them. The germline gives CDR1 SQVTM, CDR2 ANQGSEA. CDR3 in amino acids: CSVARDGNEQFF. CDR3 in DNA: TGCAGCGTTGCCAGGGATGGGAATGAGCAGTTCTTC.

V is TRBV12-3 or TRBV12-4 and J is TRBJ1-2; D is undetermined. The CDR3 length is 14 residues. Trimming cost V 4 bases and J 4 bases, with 13 bases left between them. Written as DNA, the CDR3 is TGTGCCAGCAGTTGGGTCAACAAAGCCTATGGCTACACCTTC. Protein sequence: CASSWVNKAYGYTF.

This chain joins TRBV7-6 and TRBJ2-5, with 9 nucleotides matching TRBD1. The J call may not be correct, given that the DNA end is closer to TRBJ2-7. The germline gives CDR1 SGHVS, CDR2 FNYEAQ. The CDR3 has 18 residues. The CDR3 sequence is CASSALRTGAVLGSEQYF. In DNA, the CDR3 is TGTGCCAGCAGCGCCCTCCGGACAGGGGCTGTACTGGGTAGCGAGCAGTACTTC.

The chain is built from TRBV7-2 and TRBJ2-7; D gene ambiguous. Trimming removed 5 bases at V and 0 bases at J, with 8 bases between. Germline assignment: CDR1 SGHTA and CDR2 FQGNSA. The CDR3 is made up of 13 amino acids. CDR3 DNA sequence: TGTGCCAGCAGCGTAAAGGGCTCCTACGAGCAGTACTTC. This encodes CASSVKGSYEQYF.

This clonotype was detected a few times. This chain joins TRBV5-1 and TRBJ2-7; 14 nucleotides align to TRBD2. Looked up from germline, CDR1 is SGHRS and CDR2 is YFSETQ. This CDR3 comprises 17 residues. J gave up 5 bases and V 0 bases, and 7 bases lay outside the gene matches. CDR3 sequence (DNA): TGCGCCAGCAGCTTGGCCGACGGGACTAGCGGGAGCCACGAGCAGTACTTC. This sequence encodes CASSLADGTSGSHEQYF.

A few counts support this clonotype. J is TRBJ2-5 and V is TRBV7-2; 10 nucleotides match TRBD2. Per germline, CDR1 SGHTA and CDR2 FQGNSA. Trimming cost V 2 bases and J 1 base; bases outside gene matches: 1. The CDR3 is made up of 15 amino acids. This CDR3 is CASSLLAGVQETQYF. The DNA of the CDR3 is TGTGCCAGCAGCTTACTAGCGGGAGTCCAAGAGACCCAGTACTTC.

This clonotype was picked up one time. The V gene is TRBV28, the J gene TRBJ1-2, with a weak D call TRBD1 (6 bases). The CDR3 length is 16 residues. Trimming removed 2 bases from V and 4 bases from J, with 17 bases in between. The V gene's germline CDR1 is MDHEN and CDR2 SYDVKM. The CDR3 here is CASSLVTAGASYGYTF. The CDR3 DNA reads as TGTGCCAGCAGTTTAGTAACTGCGGGGGCCAGCTATGGCTACACCTTC.

V gene TRBV6-6 combines with J gene TRBJ2-3; 11 bases align to TRBD2. This CDR3 is 17 amino acids long. After removal of 0 bases from V and 4 bases from J, the junction contained 6 bases not matched to a gene. Germline CDR1 is MNHNY and CDR2 is SVGAGI (reference sequence). The CDR3 DNA follows: TGTGCCAGCAGTTACTCGATTAGCGGGGGGGCCGCAGATACGCAGTATTTT. This gives the protein CASSYSISGGAADTQYF.

This clonotype was observed a handful of times. The V and J genes are TRBV29-1 and TRBJ1-4, with D unresolved. There are 14 residues in the CDR3. V was trimmed by 7 bases and J by 4 bases, leaving 16 bases between them. The germline CDR1 and CDR2 sequences are SQVTM and ANQGSEA. The CDR3 DNA follows: TGCAGCGGAAAAGGTATAGGCGTTAATGAAAAACTGTTTTTT. It encodes CSGKGIGVNEKLFF.

This clonotype was seen a few times. The chain joins TRBV5-1 to TRBJ2-1, with TRBD1 identical over 11 bases. Matching the DNA end better, TRBJ2-7 makes the J call doubtful. The CDR3 is made up of 18 amino acids. Germline V gene lookup returns CDR1 SGHRS and CDR2 YFSETQ. Here the CDR3 DNA reads TGCGCCAGCAGCACCCGGGACAGGGGGTTGTTCGCCTACAATGAGCAGTACTTC. Protein sequence: CASSTRDRGLFAYNEQYF.

The chain carries TRBV5-1 and TRBJ1-5; TRBD1 matches 9 bases. V shed 4 bases and J 3 bases; nucleotides not matched to a gene: 8. Germline V gene sequence: CDR1 SGHRS, CDR2 YFSETQ. The CDR3 is made up of 16 amino acids. The CDR3 spells CASSPGQGGVNQPQHF. As DNA, the CDR3 is TGCGCCAGCAGCCCGGGACAGGGCGGGGTCAATCAGCCCCAGCATTTT.